This T cell receptor (beta chain) is from a study of T cell responses to AZD1222 COVID-19 vaccine. Libraries were prepared by immunoSEQ multiplex PCR; TCRdb keeps only in-frame clonotypes and omits some of them. The profile shows more than 95,000 clones, around nine tenths of them singletons. Study observations and caveats: Spike-specific TCRs gained breadth and depth after people received two AZD1222 doses. There were vaccine-associated CD4 TCRs across spike, dominant at 160-218 and 743-854.

This CDR3 region has 12 residues. In germline, CDR1 is SGDLS, CDR2 YYNGEE. Analysis merged second doses at about 4 or about 12 weeks. This clone was recorded once. Its antigen remains unidentified. Mismatch with germline at one junction end may stem from a read error. The chain carries TRBV9 and TRBJ1-1; TRBD1 agrees at 9 bases. The specimen comprised peripheral blood, sampled 28 days after the second AZD1222 dose. The clonotype was recovered from an adult who received the AZD1222 COVID-19 vaccine. CDR3 sequence (DNA): TGTGCCAGCGGGGGACAGGGAGTTCGGTTCCTTTTT. Translating gives CASGGQGVRFLF. Together with reference TRBV9 and TRBJ1-1, the CDR3 gives the full variable domain: DSGVTQTPKHLITATGQRVTLRCSPRSGDLSVYWYQQSLDQGLQFLIQYYNGEERAKGNILERFSAQQFPDLHSELNLSSLELGDSALYFCASGGQGVRFLFGQGTRLTVV.